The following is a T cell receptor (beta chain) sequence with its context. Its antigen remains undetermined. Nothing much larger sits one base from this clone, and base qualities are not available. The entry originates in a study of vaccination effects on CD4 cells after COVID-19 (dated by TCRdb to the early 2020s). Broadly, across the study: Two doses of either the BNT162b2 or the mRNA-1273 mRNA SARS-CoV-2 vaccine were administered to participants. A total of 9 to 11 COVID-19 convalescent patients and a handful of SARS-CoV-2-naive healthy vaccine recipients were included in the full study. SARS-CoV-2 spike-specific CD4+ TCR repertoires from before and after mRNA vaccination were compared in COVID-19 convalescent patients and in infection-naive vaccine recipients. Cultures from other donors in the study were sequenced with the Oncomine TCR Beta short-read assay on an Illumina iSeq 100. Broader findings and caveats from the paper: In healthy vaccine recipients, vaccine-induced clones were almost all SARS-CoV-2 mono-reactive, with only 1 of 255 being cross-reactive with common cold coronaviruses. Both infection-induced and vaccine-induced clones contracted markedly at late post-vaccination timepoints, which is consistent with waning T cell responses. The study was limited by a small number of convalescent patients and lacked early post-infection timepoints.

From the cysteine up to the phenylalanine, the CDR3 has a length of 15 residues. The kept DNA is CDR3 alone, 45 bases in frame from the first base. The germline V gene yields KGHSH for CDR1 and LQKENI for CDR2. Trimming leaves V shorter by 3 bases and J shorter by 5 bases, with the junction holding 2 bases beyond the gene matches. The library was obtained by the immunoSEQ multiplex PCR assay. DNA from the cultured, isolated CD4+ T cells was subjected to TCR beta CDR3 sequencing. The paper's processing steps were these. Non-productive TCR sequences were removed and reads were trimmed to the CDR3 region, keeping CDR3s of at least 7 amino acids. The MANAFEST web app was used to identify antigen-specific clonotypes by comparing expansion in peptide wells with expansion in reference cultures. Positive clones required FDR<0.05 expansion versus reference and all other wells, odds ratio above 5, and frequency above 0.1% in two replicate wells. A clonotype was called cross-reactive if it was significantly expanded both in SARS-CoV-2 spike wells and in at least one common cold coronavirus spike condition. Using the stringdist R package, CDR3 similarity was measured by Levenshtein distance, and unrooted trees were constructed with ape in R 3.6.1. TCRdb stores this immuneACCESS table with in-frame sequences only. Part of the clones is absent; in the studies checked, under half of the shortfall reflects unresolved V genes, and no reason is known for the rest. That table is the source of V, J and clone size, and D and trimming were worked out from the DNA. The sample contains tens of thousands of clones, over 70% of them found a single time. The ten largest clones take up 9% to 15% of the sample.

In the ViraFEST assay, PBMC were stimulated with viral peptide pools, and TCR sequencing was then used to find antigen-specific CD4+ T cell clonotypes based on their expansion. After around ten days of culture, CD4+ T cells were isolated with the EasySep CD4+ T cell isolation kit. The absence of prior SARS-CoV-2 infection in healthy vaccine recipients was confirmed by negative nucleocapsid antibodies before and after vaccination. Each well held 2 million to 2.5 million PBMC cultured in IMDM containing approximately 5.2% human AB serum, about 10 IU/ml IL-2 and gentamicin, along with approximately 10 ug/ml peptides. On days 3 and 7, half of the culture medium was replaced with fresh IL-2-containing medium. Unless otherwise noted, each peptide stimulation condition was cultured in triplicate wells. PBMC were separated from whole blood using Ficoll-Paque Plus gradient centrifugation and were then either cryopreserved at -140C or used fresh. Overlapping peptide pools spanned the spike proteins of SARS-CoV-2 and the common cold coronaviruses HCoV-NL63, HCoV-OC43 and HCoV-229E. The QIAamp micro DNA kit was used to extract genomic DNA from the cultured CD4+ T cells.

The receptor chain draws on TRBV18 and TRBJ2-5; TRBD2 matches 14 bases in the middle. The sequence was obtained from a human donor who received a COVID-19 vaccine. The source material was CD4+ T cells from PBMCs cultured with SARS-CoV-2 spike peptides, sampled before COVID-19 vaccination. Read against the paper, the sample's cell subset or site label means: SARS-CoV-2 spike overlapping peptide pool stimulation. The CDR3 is CASSPGLAGVETQYF. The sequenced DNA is TGTGCCAGCTCACCGGGACTAGCGGGGGTGGAGACCCAGTACTTC.